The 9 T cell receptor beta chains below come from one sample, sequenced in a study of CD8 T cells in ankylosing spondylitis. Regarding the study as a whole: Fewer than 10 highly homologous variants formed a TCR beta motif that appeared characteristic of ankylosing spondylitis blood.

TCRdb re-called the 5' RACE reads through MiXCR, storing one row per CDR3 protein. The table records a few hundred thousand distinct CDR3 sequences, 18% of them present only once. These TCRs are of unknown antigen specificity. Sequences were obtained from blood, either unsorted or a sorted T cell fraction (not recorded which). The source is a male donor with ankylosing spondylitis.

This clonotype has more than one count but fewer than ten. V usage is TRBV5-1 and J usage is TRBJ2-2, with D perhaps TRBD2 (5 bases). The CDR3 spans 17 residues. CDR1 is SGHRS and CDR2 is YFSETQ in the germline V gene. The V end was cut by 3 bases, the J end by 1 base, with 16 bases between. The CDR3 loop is CASSYEPEGGNTGELFF. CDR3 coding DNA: TGCGCCAGCAGCTACGAACCCGAGGGCGGGAACACCGGGGAGCTGTTTTTT.

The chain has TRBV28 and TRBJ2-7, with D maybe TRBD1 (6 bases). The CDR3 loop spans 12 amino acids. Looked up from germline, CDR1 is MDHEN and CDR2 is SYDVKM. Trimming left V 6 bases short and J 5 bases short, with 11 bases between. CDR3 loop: CASRGGPHEQYF. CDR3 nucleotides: TGTGCCAGCAGAGGGGGACCCCACGAGCAGTACTTC. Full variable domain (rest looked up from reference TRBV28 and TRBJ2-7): DVKVTQSSRYLVKRTGEKVFLECVQDMDHENMFWYRQDPGLGLRLIYFSYDVKMKEKGDIPEGYSVSREKKERFSLILESASTNQTSMYLCASRGGPHEQYFGPGTRLTVT.

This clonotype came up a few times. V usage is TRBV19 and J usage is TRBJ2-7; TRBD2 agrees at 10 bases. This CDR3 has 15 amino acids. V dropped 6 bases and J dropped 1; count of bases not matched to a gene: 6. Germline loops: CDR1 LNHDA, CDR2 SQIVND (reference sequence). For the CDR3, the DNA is TGTGCCAGTAGAACAGCGGGAGGGGCTTCCTACGAGCAGTACTTC. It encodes CASRTAGGASYEQYF.

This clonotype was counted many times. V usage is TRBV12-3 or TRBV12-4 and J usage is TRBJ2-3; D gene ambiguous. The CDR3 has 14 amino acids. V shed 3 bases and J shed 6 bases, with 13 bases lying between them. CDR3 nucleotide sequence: TGTGCCAGCAGTTTCCTGAGTGGTGGGGATACGCAGTATTTT. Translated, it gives CASSFLSGGDTQYF.

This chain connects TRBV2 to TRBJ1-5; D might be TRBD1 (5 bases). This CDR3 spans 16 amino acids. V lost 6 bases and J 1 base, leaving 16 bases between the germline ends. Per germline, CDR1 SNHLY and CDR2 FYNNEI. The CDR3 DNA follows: TGTGCCAGCAGCGCTACCCCCGACAGCAGCAATCAGCCCCAGCATTTT. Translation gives CASSATPDSSNQPQHF.

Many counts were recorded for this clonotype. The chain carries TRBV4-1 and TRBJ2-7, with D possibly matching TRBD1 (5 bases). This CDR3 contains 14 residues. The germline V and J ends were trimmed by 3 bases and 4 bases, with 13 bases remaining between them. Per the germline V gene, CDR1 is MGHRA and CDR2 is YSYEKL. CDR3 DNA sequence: TGCGCCAGCAGCCAGAGTAAGGGGAATTACGAGCAGTACTTC. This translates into CASSQSKGNYEQYF.

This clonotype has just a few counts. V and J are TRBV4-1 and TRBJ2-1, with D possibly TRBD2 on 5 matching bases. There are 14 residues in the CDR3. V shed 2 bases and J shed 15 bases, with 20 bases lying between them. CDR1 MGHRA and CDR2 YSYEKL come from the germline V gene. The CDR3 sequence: CASSQPLTGLGPFF. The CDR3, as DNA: TGCGCCAGCAGCCAACCTTTGACGGGGTTGGGCCCGTTCTTC.

This CDR3 is CASSQDLGATAYGYTF. The CDR3 coding sequence is TGCGCCAGCAGCCAAGACTTGGGGGCTACCGCCTATGGCTACACCTTC. The J gene is TRBJ1-2, the V gene TRBV4-1; weak D call: TRBD1 (6 bases). Trimming shortened V by 0 bases and J by 4 bases, and 15 bases separated the two germline ends. In germline, CDR1 is MGHRA, CDR2 YSYEKL. There are 16 residues in the CDR3.

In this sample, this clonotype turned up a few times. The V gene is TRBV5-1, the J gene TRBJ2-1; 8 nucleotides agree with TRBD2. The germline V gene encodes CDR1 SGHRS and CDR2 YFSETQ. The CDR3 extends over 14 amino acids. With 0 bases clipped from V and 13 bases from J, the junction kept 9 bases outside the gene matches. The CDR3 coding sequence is TGCGCCAGCAGCTTGGCCGGGTCGGGGGGGCCACAGTTCTTC. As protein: CASSLAGSGGPQFF.